The rows below give T cell receptor beta chains drawn from one sample of a study of CD8+CD57+ T cells in acquired aplastic anemia. A single record per CDR3 protein comes from TCRdb applying MiXCR to the reads. The repertoire includes 180,000 or so distinct CDR3 sequences, roughly 65% of them detected once, and about two fifths sits in the top ten. The sample taken for sequencing was sorted CD4+, CD8+, or CD8+CD57+ T cells (not recorded which) from PBMCs. The receptors stem from a human donor with aplastic anemia. Each CDR3 is given with its conserved first and last residue. The D gene is left open where the match is weak. The size of a clone is reported for some rows only, either as once, few or many, or as a class for expanded clones.

d_call	clone_size	v_call	j_call	cdr3_nt	cdr3_aa
.	.	TRBV7-3	TRBJ2-1	TGTGTCATAGGGCCCTACAATGAGCAGTTCTTC	CVIGPYNEQFF
TRBD1	.	TRBV7-8	TRBJ2-3	TGTGCCAGCAGCTTATCGGGGACAGTATCTAGCACAGATACGCAGTATTTT	CASSLSGTVSSTDTQYF
.	.	TRBV24-1	TRBJ2-6	TGTGCCACCGGAGGGGTGGGGGGTAGTGGGGCCAACGTCCTGACTTTC	CATGGVGGSGANVLTF
TRBD2	.	TRBV7-6	TRBJ2-7	TGTGCCAGCAGCCAGACGGGGGGGCCTTACGAGCAGTACTTC	CASSQTGGPYEQYF
.	.	TRBV2	TRBJ2-3	TGTGCCAGCAGGCGGCTACCAGGGGGGGATACGCAGTATTTT	CASRRLPGGDTQYF
.	.	TRBV5-1	TRBJ2-3	TGCGCCAGCAGCATCGGACAGCCCACAGATACGCAGTATTTT	CASSIGQPTDTQYF
.	many	TRBV7-9	TRBJ2-5	TGTGCCAGCAGCTTAACAGGTTTTCAAGAGACCCAGTACTTC	CASSLTGFQETQYF
TRBD1	.	TRBV5-1	TRBJ2-5	TGCGCCAGCAGTGGGGGGACAGGGGGTTACCAAGAGACCCAGTACTTC	CASSGGTGGYQETQYF
.	.	TRBV20-1	TRBJ1-6	TGCAGTGCTAGAGATCGGCAGGTCGGCGGTTCAACCCTCCACTTT	CSARDRQVGGSTLHF
TRBD2	many	TRBV20-1	TRBJ2-7	TGCAGTGCCCCCCCCTCAGCTAGCGGGATTGCCGAGCAGTACTTC	CSAPPSASGIAEQYF
.	few	TRBV7-8	TRBJ1-6	TGTGCCAGCAGCTTAGCGCTAAGCGGGAATTCACCCCTCCACTTT	CASSLALSGNSPLHF
.	many	TRBV11-2	TRBJ2-1	TGTGCCAGCAGCAAAGAGGCAGGGAGGGAGCAGTTCTTC	CASSKEAGREQFF
.	.	TRBV20-1	TRBJ1-2	TGCAGTGCTAGAGATCCACCCAACTATGGCTACACCTTC	CSARDPPNYGYTF
.	.	TRBV7-6	TRBJ2-7	TGTGCCAGCAACCGTTACGAGCAGTACTTC	CASNRYEQYF
TRBD2	.	TRBV10-1	TRBJ2-7	TGCGCTGGCAGTGAGCATTTGACTAGCGCCTACGAGCAGTACTTC	CAGSEHLTSAYEQYF
.	.	TRBV2	TRBJ1-2	TGTGCCAGCAGTTGGCAGCAAATTAACTATGGCTACACCTTC	CASSWQQINYGYTF
.	.	TRBV10-3	TRBJ2-5	TGTGCCACCAGCCAAGGGGGGGCAGGGGCCCAGTACTTC	CATSQGGAGAQYF
TRBD2	.	TRBV5-1	TRBJ2-5	TGCGCCAGCAGCGGACTAGCGGGGGTGTGGGAGACCCAGTACTTC	CASSGLAGVWETQYF
.	.	TRBV24-1	TRBJ2-5	TGTGCCACCAGGAACGGGAGTTGGGAGACCCAGTACTTC	CATRNGSWETQYF
.	.	TRBV5-5	TRBJ2-3	TGTGCCAGCAGCTTGGGGCCAGGGAACACAGATACGCAGTATTTT	CASSLGPGNTDTQYF
.	.	TRBV3-1	TRBJ1-4	TGTGCCAGCAGTGAATGGGTAGGGGGTACTGAAAAACTGTTTTTT	CASSEWVGGTEKLFF
TRBD1	.	TRBV19	TRBJ2-4	TGTGCCAGTAGTACCGGGGACAGGGAACATGAGAGAGCCAAAAACATTCAGTACTTC	CASSTGDREHERAKNIQYF